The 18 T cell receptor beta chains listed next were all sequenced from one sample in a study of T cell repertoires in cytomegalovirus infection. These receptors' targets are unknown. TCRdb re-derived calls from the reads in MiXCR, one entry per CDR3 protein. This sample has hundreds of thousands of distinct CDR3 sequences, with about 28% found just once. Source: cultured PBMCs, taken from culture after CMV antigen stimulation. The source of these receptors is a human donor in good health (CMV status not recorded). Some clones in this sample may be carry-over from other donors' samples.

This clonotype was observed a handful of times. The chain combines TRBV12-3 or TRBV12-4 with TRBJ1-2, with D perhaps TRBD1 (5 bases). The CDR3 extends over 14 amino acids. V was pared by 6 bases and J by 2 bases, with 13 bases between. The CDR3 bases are TGTGCCAGCAGACGAGGGACCGCAAACTATGGCTACACCTTC. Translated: CASRRGTANYGYTF.

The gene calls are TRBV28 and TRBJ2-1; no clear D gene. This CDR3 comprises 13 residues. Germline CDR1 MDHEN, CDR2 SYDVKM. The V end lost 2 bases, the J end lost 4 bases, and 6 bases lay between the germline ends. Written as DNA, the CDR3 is TGTGCCAGCAGTTTACTAGGTTACAATGAGCAGTTCTTC. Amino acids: CASSLLGYNEQFF.

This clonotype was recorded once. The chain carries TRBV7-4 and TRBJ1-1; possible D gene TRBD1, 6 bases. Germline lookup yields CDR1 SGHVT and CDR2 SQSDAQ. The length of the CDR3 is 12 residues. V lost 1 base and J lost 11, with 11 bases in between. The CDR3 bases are TGTGCCAGCAGCTTAGATGTCAGGGGTGCTTTCTTT. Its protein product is CASSLDVRGAFF.

The CDR3 nucleotides are TGCAGTGCTACACCCGGGACAGGGAATTATTCACCCCTCCACTTT. Translating it yields CSATPGTGNYSPLHF. J is TRBJ1-6 and V is TRBV20-1, with 9 nucleotides matching TRBD1. The germline gives CDR1 DFQATT, CDR2 SNEGSKA (reference sequence). V shed 4 bases and J 8 bases; nucleotides not matched to a gene: 9. The CDR3 has 15 residues.

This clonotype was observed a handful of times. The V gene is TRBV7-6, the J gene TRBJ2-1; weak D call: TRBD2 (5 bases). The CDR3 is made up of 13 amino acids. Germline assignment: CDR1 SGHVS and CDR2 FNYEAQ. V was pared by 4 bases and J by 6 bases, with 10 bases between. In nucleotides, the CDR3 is TGTGCCAGCAGCTCCGGGATCCTCAATGAGCAGTTCTTC. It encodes CASSSGILNEQFF. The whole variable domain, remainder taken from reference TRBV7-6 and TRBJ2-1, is GAGVSQSPRYKVTKRGQDVALRCDPISGHVSLYWYRQALGQGPEFLTYFNYEAQQDKSGLPNDRFSAERPEGSISTLTIQRTEQRDSAMYRCASSSGILNEQFFGPGTRLTVL.

The CDR3, as DNA: TGTGCCAGTAGTATCGGACAGGGACCGAATGAAAAACTGTTTTTT. This gives the protein CASSIGQGPNEKLFF. V is TRBV19 and J is TRBJ1-4, with 8 bases identical to TRBD1. The V gene's germline CDR1 is LNHDA and CDR2 SQIVND (reference sequence). The junction had 5 bases not matched to a gene; V was cut back by 3 bases and J by 5 bases. This CDR3 is 15 amino acids long.

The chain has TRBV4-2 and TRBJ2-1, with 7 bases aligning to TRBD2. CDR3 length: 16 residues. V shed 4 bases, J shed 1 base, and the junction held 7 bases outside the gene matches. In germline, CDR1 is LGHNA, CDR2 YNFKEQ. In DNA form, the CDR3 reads TGTGCCAGCAGCCCTTTGATCGGGGGGTCCTACAATGAGCAGTTCTTC. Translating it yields CASSPLIGGSYNEQFF.

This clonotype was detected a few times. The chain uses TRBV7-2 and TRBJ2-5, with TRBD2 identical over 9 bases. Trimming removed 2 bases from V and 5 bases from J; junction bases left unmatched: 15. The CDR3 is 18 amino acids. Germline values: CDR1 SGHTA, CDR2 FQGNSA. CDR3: CASSLTFSSGAVRETQYF. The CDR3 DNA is TGTGCCAGCAGCTTAACTTTCTCTAGCGGGGCAGTCCGGGAGACCCAGTACTTC.

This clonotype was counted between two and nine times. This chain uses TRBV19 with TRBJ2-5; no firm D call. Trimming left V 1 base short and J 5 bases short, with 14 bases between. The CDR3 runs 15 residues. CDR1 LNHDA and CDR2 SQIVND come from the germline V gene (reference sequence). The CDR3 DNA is TGTGCCAGTAGTATAGGCAGGACCGCCGGGGAGACCCAGTACTTC. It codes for CASSIGRTAGETQYF.

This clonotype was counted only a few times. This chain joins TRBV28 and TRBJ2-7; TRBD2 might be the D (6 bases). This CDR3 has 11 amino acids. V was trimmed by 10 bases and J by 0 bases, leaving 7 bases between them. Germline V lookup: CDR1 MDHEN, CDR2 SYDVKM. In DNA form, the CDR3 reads TGTGCCATCGGGAGCTCCTACGAGCAGTACTTC. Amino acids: CAIGSSYEQYF.

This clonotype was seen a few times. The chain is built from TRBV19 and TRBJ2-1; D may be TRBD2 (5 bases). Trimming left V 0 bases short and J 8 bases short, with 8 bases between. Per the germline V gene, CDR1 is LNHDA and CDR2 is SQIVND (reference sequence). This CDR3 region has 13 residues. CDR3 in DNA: TGTGCCAGTAGTATAGATAGAGGGTATGAGCAGTTCTTC. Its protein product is CASSIDRGYEQFF.

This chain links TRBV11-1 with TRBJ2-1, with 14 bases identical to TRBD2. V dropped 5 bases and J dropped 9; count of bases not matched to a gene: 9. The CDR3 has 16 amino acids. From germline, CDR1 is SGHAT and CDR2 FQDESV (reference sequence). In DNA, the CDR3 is TGTGCCAGCAGCCCCCGACTAGCGGGGGGGCTGAGTGAGCAGTTCTTC. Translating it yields CASSPRLAGGLSEQFF.

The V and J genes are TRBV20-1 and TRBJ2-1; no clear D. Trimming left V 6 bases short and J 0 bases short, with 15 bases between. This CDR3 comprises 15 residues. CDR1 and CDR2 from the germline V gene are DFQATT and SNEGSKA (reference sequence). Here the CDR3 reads CSATPDPSSYNEQFF. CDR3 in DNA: TGCAGTGCCACGCCGGACCCCAGCTCCTACAATGAGCAGTTCTTC.

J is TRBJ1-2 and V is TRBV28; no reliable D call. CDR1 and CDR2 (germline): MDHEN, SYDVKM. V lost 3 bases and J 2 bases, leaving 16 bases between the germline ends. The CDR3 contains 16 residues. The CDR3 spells CASSFPKEGPNYGYTF. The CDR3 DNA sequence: TGTGCCAGCAGTTTCCCTAAAGAAGGGCCAAACTATGGCTACACCTTC.

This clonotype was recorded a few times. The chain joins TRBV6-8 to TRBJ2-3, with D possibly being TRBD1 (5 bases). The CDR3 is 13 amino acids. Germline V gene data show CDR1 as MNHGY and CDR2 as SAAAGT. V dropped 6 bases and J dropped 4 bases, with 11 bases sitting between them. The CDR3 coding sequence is TGTGCCAGCAGCAGGGTGGATGCAGATACGCAGTATTTT. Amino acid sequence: CASSRVDADTQYF.

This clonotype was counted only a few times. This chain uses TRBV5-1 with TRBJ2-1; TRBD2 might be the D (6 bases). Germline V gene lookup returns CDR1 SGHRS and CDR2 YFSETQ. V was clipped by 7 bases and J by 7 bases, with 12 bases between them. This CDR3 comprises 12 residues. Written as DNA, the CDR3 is TGCGCCAGCCGATACGGAGGGAATGAGCAGTTCTTC. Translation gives CASRYGGNEQFF.

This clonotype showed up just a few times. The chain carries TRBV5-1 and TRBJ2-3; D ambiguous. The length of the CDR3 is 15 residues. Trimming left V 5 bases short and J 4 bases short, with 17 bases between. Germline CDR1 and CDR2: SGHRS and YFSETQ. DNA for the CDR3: TGCGCCAGCAGTCTGGTACCAAGCCAGGCAGATACGCAGTATTTT. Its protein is CASSLVPSQADTQYF.

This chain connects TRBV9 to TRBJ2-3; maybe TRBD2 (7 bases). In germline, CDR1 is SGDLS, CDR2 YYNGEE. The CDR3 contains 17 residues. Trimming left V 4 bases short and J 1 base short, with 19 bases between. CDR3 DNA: TGTGCCAGCAGCCCCCGGGGGGCGTCTACTGGCACAGATACGCAGTATTTT. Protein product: CASSPRGASTGTDTQYF.